Below, 32 T cell receptor beta chains from the same sample are listed, as sequenced in a study of molecular identifiers for immune sequencing clone quantification. TCRdb fed the PCR reads into MiXCR, producing one record per CDR3 protein. The table has 300,000 to 400,000 distinct CDR3 sequences, around 21% seen once. Sequenced material: naive CD8+ T cells from blood, with Jurkat cell RNA spiked in. Sample subset: FACS-sorted CD8+CD4-CCR7+CD45RA+ naive T cells. The receptors derive from a human donor in good health. Some libraries in this study had Jurkat cell RNA spiked in.

This chain connects TRBV5-4 to TRBJ2-5; 13 nucleotides agree with TRBD2. CDR3 length: 15 residues. The ends lost 3 bases at V and 5 bases at J; junction bases unmatched: 4. CDR1 is SGHNT, CDR2 YYREEE, per germline (reference sequence). In DNA form, the CDR3 reads TGTGCCAGCAGCTCGGGACTAGCGGGACCCGAGACCCAGTACTTC. Amino acid sequence: CASSSGLAGPETQYF.

This clonotype was seen many times. This rearrangement joins TRBV25-1 to TRBJ2-7; either TRBD1 or TRBD2 may supply D (5 bases each). The CDR3 loop spans 16 amino acids. V was clipped by 1 base and J by 5 bases, with 18 bases between them. Germline CDR1 MGHDK, CDR2 SYGVNS. CDR3 sequence reads: CASSEFPGTLENEQYF. The CDR3 DNA sequence: TGTGCCAGCAGTGAATTTCCCGGGACCCTGGAGAACGAGCAGTACTTC.

The chain links TRBV4-3 to TRBJ2-3, with unresolved D. Between the trimmed V and J ends, which lost 0 bases and 1 base, there was a span of 14 bases. The V gene's germline CDR1 is LGHNA and CDR2 YSLEER. The CDR3 extends over 17 amino acids. CDR3 nucleotides: TGCGCCAGCAGCCAAGATCACGGTTTCCTGGGCACAGATACGCAGTATTTT. Translated, it gives CASSQDHGFLGTDTQYF.

J is TRBJ2-5 and V is TRBV7-8, with TRBD2 as a possible D gene (7 bases). CDR3 length equals 17 residues. From germline, CDR1 is SGHVS and CDR2 FQNEAQ. Trimming left V 5 bases short and J 0 bases short, with 19 bases between. The CDR3 is CASSLRGAWDYQETQYF. The CDR3 DNA is TGTGCCAGCAGCCTCCGGGGGGCGTGGGACTACCAAGAGACCCAGTACTTC.

The CDR3 reads CASSLWPESTSEQYF. In DNA form, the CDR3 reads TGTGCCAGCAGTTTATGGCCGGAGTCAACCTCCGAGCAGTACTTC. The V call is TRBV27, the J call TRBJ2-7; D gene uncertain. The CDR3 consists of 15 residues. Trimming shortened V by 1 base and J by 6 bases, and 16 bases separated the two germline ends. Per germline, CDR1 MNHEY and CDR2 SMNVEV (reference sequence).

Turning to this clonotype: Since a much larger clone is just one base distant, this may be a read error. The chain carries TRBV5-1 and TRBJ1-1; a weak D match, TRBD1 (5 bases). Germline CDR1 and CDR2: SGHRS and YFSETQ. This CDR3 is built from 17 residues. V lost 0 bases to trimming and J lost 0 bases, with 15 bases between them. CDR3 residues: CASSLAAGGGMNTEAFF. In DNA, the CDR3 is TGCGCCAGCAGCTTGGCGGCGGGGGGAGGGATGAACACTGAAGCTTTCTTT.

A note on this clonotype: This may stem from a read error, because a much larger clone lies one nucleotide away. The chain is built from TRBV24-1 and TRBJ1-5; D perhaps matches TRBD1 (5 bases). CDR1 and CDR2 (germline): KGHDR, SFDVKD. This CDR3 has 14 residues. CDR3 loop: CTTSSGKINQPQHF. The CDR3 coding sequence is TGTACCACCAGTTCAGGGAAGATCAATCAGCCCCAGCATTTT.

A remark on this clonotype: A much larger clonotype is one base distant, so this may be a read error. The J gene is TRBJ2-5, the V gene TRBV7-6, with TRBD1 identical over 10 bases. V lost 1 base to trimming and J lost 3 bases; unmatched junction nucleotides: 20. The V gene's germline CDR1 is SGHVS and CDR2 FNYEAQ. The CDR3 contains 21 residues. The CDR3 spells CASSLVSLLRLHGTGEETQYF. CDR3 nucleotides: TGTGCCAGCAGCTTAGTCTCGCTACTACGCCTTCACGGGACAGGGGAAGAGACCCAGTACTTC.

In regard to this clonotype: A read error may explain this, as a much larger clone is one base away. The chain carries TRBV5-4 and TRBJ2-3; 13 nucleotides match TRBD2. The CDR3 consists of 18 residues. Germline CDR1 reads SGHNT; CDR2 reads YYREEE (reference sequence). The junction had 6 bases not matched to a gene; V was cut back by 2 bases and J by 0 bases. The CDR3 sequence: CASSFELAGGSSTDTQYF. CDR3 nucleotide sequence: TGTGCCAGCAGCTTTGAACTAGCGGGAGGGTCGAGCACAGATACGCAGTATTTT.

This clonotype was counted at least ten times. This sequence joins TRBV7-2 and TRBJ2-3; D call uncertain. V gave up 3 bases and J gave up 6 bases, with 16 bases separating them. CDR1 is SGHTA and CDR2 is FQGNSA in the germline V gene. The CDR3 contains 15 residues. The CDR3 DNA follows: TGTGCCAGCAGCTTTGAAAACTTAAACGCCGATACGCAGTATTTT. It specifies CASSFENLNADTQYF.

This clonotype was counted many times. CDR3 residues: CASSFPVGTDTQYF. The CDR3 DNA reads TGTGCCAGCAGCTTCCCAGTAGGGACAGATACGCAGTATTTT. The chain is built from TRBV7-8 and TRBJ2-3; D call uncertain. V lost 3 bases and J 3 bases, leaving 10 bases between the germline ends. The CDR3 has 14 amino acids. The germline gives CDR1 SGHVS, CDR2 FQNEAQ.

This clonotype was detected many times. V and J are TRBV7-9 and TRBJ2-3, with TRBD2 matching 14 bases. This CDR3 region has 18 residues. J lost 1 base, V lost 4 bases, and 7 bases had no gene match. In germline, CDR1 is SEHNR, CDR2 FQNEAQ (reference sequence). The CDR3 loop is CASSSGTSGRLGTDTQYF. In DNA form, the CDR3 reads TGTGCCAGCAGCTCCGGGACTAGCGGGAGACTTGGCACAGATACGCAGTATTTT.

There are many counts of this clonotype. V usage is TRBV4-3 and J usage is TRBJ1-1, with 9 bases lining up with TRBD1. This CDR3 comprises 17 residues. J gave up 0 bases and V 1 base, and 6 bases lay outside the gene matches. Germline CDR1 and CDR2: LGHNA and YSLEER. The CDR3 DNA is TGCGCCAGCAGCCAAGTATTGGGACAGGGATTGAACACTGAAGCTTTCTTT. It codes for CASSQVLGQGLNTEAFF.

This clonotype occurred a few times. The genes are TRBV7-8 and TRBJ1-2, with D unclear. Germline V gene data show CDR1 as SGHVS and CDR2 as FQNEAQ. CDR3 length: 15 amino acids. V dropped 1 base and J dropped 2 bases, with 11 bases sitting between them. CDR3 amino acids: CASSLGRSNNYGYTF. CDR3 bases: TGTGCCAGCAGCTTAGGACGGTCCAACAACTATGGCTACACCTTC. The whole variable domain, remainder taken from reference TRBV7-8 and TRBJ1-2, is GAGVSQSPRYKVAKRGQDVALRCDPISGHVSLFWYQQALGQGPEFLTYFQNEAQLDKSGLPSDRFFAERPEGSVSTLKIQRTQQEDSAVYLCASSLGRSNNYGYTFGSGTRLTVV.

This clonotype was seen many times. The rearrangement joins TRBV28 to TRBJ2-7; D possibly corresponds to TRBD2 (6 bases). Germline V gene data show CDR1 as MDHEN and CDR2 as SYDVKM. CDR3 size: 16 residues. V gave up 5 bases and J gave up 3 bases, with 20 bases separating them. CDR3 sequence (DNA): TGTGCCAGCAGTCCATCTCCGGGACTCCCACTCTACGAGCAGTACTTC. This encodes CASSPSPGLPLYEQYF.

This clonotype was observed many times. This chain connects TRBV5-1 to TRBJ2-5; tentatively, D is TRBD1 (6 bases). The germline V gene has CDR1 SGHRS and CDR2 YFSETQ. V dropped 7 bases and J dropped 2 bases, with 18 bases sitting between them. The length of the CDR3 is 15 residues. In DNA, the CDR3 is TGCGCCAGCTCCCAATCAGGGGCGGTACAAGAGACCCAGTACTTC. Its translation: CASSQSGAVQETQYF.

This clonotype was observed many times. The V gene is TRBV24-1, the J gene TRBJ2-2; the match to TRBD1 covers 9 bases. The CDR3 spans 16 residues. V gave up 3 bases and J gave up 6 bases; unmatched junction bases: 7. The germline gives CDR1 KGHDR, CDR2 SFDVKD. CDR3 protein: CATSDTDRGSAGELFF. DNA of the CDR3: TGTGCCACCAGTGATACGGACAGGGGAAGTGCCGGGGAGCTGTTTTTT.

In its sample, this clonotype was seen a few times. The rearrangement joins TRBV6-6 to TRBJ1-5; 8 bases map to TRBD1. The CDR3 loop spans 9 amino acids. Germline V gene sequence: CDR1 MNHNY, CDR2 SVGAGI (reference sequence). V dropped 8 bases and J dropped 15; count of bases not matched to a gene: 3. The CDR3 DNA follows: TGTGCCAGCGGGGACAGGTTGCATTTT. Translated, it gives CASGDRLHF.

Worth noting for this clonotype: This may arise from a read error, as a much more abundant clone is one base away. CDR3 nucleotides: TGTGCCAGTAGCGACAGGGACTACGGGCAGTACTTC. Amino acid sequence: CASSDRDYGQYF. The chain links TRBV19 to TRBJ2-7; the D gene could be TRBD1 or TRBD2 (7 bases each). This CDR3 is built from 12 residues. In germline, CDR1 is LNHDA, CDR2 SQIVND (reference sequence).

This clonotype was recorded many times. The rearrangement joins TRBV20-1 to TRBJ2-7, with 12 bases that match TRBD2. Germline assignment: CDR1 DFQATT and CDR2 SNEGSKA (reference sequence). CDR3 length equals 13 residues. The CDR3 DNA is TGCAGCCAAGGACTAGCGGGAAGTTACGAGCAGTACTTC. The encoded protein is CSQGLAGSYEQYF.

This clonotype was counted ten times or more. V and J are TRBV20-1 and TRBJ2-2; D is uncertain. This CDR3 has 11 residues. V was pared by 3 bases and J by 4 bases, with 3 bases between. Germline CDR1 DFQATT, CDR2 SNEGSKA (reference sequence). CDR3 nucleotide sequence: TGCAGTGCTAGTCCCACCGGGGAGCTGTTTTTT. Translated: CSASPTGELFF.

This rearrangement joins TRBV7-9 to TRBJ2-7, with TRBD1 as a possible D gene (5 bases). Germline CDR1 and CDR2: SEHNR and FQNEAQ (reference sequence). The CDR3 has 14 residues. Deletions cut 1 base from V and 7 bases from J, with 14 bases between. In DNA, the CDR3 is TGTGCCAGCAGCTTAGTAGGGGCCGCGGAGGAGCAGTACTTC. Protein sequence: CASSLVGAAEEQYF. Filled out from reference TRBV7-9 and TRBJ2-7, the complete variable domain reads DTGVSQNPRHKITKRGQNVTFRCDPISEHNRLYWYRQTLGQGPEFLTYFQNEAQLEKSRLLSDRFSAERPKGSFSTLEIQRTEQGDSAMYLCASSLVGAAEEQYFGPGTRLTVT.

The chain combines TRBV5-6 with TRBJ2-7; either TRBD1 or TRBD2 may fit D (5 bases each). V was cut by 1 base and J by 2 bases, with 16 bases left in between. This CDR3 contains 16 residues. CDR1 is SGHDT and CDR2 is YYEEEE in the germline V gene. This CDR3 is CASSLWSSLGAYEQYF. The CDR3 coding sequence is TGTGCCAGCAGCTTGTGGTCGAGCCTGGGGGCCTACGAGCAGTACTTC.

This clonotype was seen at least ten times. The chain carries TRBV24-1 and TRBJ2-1; TRBD2 is a possible D gene (6 bases). Trimming pared 5 bases from V and 2 bases from J, leaving 9 bases between. CDR1 KGHDR and CDR2 SFDVKD come from the germline V gene. The CDR3 is made up of 14 amino acids. The CDR3 nucleotides are TGTGCCACCAGTGTTAGCGGTACCTACAATGAGCAGTTCTTC. It codes for CATSVSGTYNEQFF.

This clonotype was observed at least ten times. The rearrangement uses TRBV6-5 and TRBJ2-7; TRBD2 might be the D (7 bases). The CDR3 runs to 16 residues. V lost 0 bases and J lost 2, with 14 bases in between. Germline lookup yields CDR1 MNHEY and CDR2 SVGAGI. CDR3 in DNA: TGTGCCAGCAGTTACTCTTTAGGGGGGGGGGCCTACGAGCAGTACTTC. It is translated as CASSYSLGGGAYEQYF.

This clonotype was counted ten times or more. CDR3 amino acids: CASSGSGRAYNEQFF. Written as DNA, the CDR3 is TGTGCCAGCAGCGGTAGCGGGAGGGCCTACAATGAGCAGTTCTTC. This sequence joins TRBV13 and TRBJ2-1; 11 nucleotides line up with TRBD2. Germline V CDR1 and CDR2: PRHDT, FYEKMQ (reference sequence). The CDR3 has 15 amino acids. J was trimmed by 2 bases and V by 5 bases; bases with no gene match: 2.

As concerns this clonotype: This clone may be a read error of a much larger clone one base away. DNA for the CDR3: TGCGCCAGCAGCCAGTTCCATGGGGACAGCAATCAGCCCCAGCATTTT. As protein: CASSQFHGDSNQPQHF. The chain is built from TRBV4-1 and TRBJ1-5; D might be TRBD1 (5 bases). The CDR3 extends over 16 amino acids. Germline V gene sequence: CDR1 MGHRA, CDR2 YSYEKL. V was pared by 3 bases and J by 1 base, with 13 bases between.

At least ten counts were recorded for this clonotype. The CDR3 nucleotides are TGTGCCAGCAGTTACTCCCTGGACAGCCCATCCGAGCAGTACTTC. It translates to CASSYSLDSPSEQYF. The chain employs TRBV6-6 and TRBJ2-7; D might be TRBD1 (6 bases). From germline, CDR1 is MNHNY and CDR2 SVGAGI (reference sequence). The CDR3 extends over 15 amino acids. Deletions cut 0 bases from V and 6 bases from J, with 15 bases between.

Comment on this clonotype: A much larger clone lies a single base off, so this may be a read error. The chain couples TRBV19 to TRBJ2-3, with a tentative D call TRBD1 (6 bases). Germline CDR1 and CDR2: LNHDA and SQIVND (reference sequence). The CDR3 runs 15 residues. V was pared by 4 bases and J by 2 bases, with 13 bases between. The DNA of the CDR3 is TGTGCCAGTAGTACTGACAGGACGTACACAGATACGCAGTATTTT. Residues: CASSTDRTYTDTQYF.

In its sample, this clonotype was seen many times. The gene calls are TRBV24-1 and TRBJ2-3; maybe TRBD2 (7 bases). This CDR3 has 20 residues. Trimming cost V 1 base and J 0 bases, with 22 bases left between them. Germline CDR1 and CDR2: KGHDR and SFDVKD. In nucleotides, the CDR3 is TGTGCCACCAGTGATTTCACAGGGTTCGCTAGCGGTCCTAGCACAGATACGCAGTATTTT. The encoded protein is CATSDFTGFASGPSTDTQYF.

A remark on this clonotype: A much larger clone differs by one base, so this may be a read error. The chain recombines TRBV6-2 or TRBV6-3 with TRBJ1-1; possibly TRBD1 for D (6 bases). V was cut by 6 bases and J by 1 base, with 9 bases left in between. The CDR3 is 13 residues long. The germline CDR1 and CDR2 sequences are MNHEY and SVGEGT. The CDR3 bases are TGTGCCAGCAGGGAGGGACAGAACACTGAAGCTTTCTTT. Translation gives CASREGQNTEAFF.

In the case of this clonotype: The junction departs from the called germline gene at one end, perhaps through a read error. The genes are TRBV5-3 and TRBJ1-2; D ambiguous. TRBV5-3 is given ORF status, its function remaining uncertain. CDR3 length equals 13 residues. The CDR3 DNA reads TGTGCCAGCAGCTTGCCTGGGAGTTATGGCTACACCTTC. Its protein product is CASSLPGSYGYTF.